This section outlines one T cell receptor (beta chain) sequence together with its context. The data originate from a study of shared T cell receptors in the human thymus. Germline-derived CDR1 and CDR2 are SGHRS and YFSETQ. This CDR3 has 16 residues. Trimming removed 3 bases from V and 1 base from J; junction bases left unmatched: 10. TCRdb keeps only in-frame clones here, not all; method: immunoSEQ multiplex PCR. The table includes 600,000 or so clones, about 89% detected once. The sample also formed part of further work on human thymus T cells. As reported in that work: The study used thymus tissue resected during corrective heart surgery. An apparent bias in V and J gene usage was seen in thymic and blood repertoires. Highly overlapping thymic repertoires in unrelated individuals were reported by related research.

The origin of this receptor is a boy under two years old with a congenital heart defect. The chain links TRBV5-1 to TRBJ2-7; 7 nucleotides agree with TRBD1. Material: thymocytes. The CDR3 reads CASSSFQQGMSYEQYF. The CDR3, as DNA: TGCGCCAGCAGCTCCTTCCAACAGGGGATGTCCTACGAGCAGTACTTC.